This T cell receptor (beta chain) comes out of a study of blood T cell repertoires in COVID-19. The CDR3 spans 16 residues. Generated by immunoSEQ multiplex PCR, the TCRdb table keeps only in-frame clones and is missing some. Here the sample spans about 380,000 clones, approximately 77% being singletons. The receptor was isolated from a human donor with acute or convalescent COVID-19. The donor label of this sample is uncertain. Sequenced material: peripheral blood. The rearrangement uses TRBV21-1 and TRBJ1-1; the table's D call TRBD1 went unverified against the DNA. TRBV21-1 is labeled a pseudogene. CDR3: CASSKDESGGITEAFF. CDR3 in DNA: TGTGCCAGCAGCAAAGACGAGTCAGGGGGTATCACTGAAGCTTTCTTT.